This T cell receptor beta chain was identified in a study of T cell responses to AZD1222 COVID-19 vaccine. Study-wide background: Recipients boosted at about 4 weeks or about 12 weeks are pooled.

Study results and caveats: Researchers report vaccine-associated CD4 TCRs spanning spike, with dominance at 160-218 and 743-854.

The protocol was immunoSEQ multiplex PCR, while the TCRdb copy is restricted to in-frame clones and leaves out a portion. The sample includes some 120,000 clones, roughly 84% of them seen just once. J lost 6 bases, V lost 8 bases, and 9 bases had no gene match. The CDR3 extends over 15 amino acids. Germline V gene sequence: CDR1 KGHDR, CDR2 SFDVKD. Worth noting for this clone: As yet, its antigen is unknown.

The TCR comes from an adult in good health. This specimen consisted of peripheral blood, obtained on day 0 of AZD1222 vaccination. The gene calls are TRBV24-1 and TRBJ2-3; 11 nucleotides line up with TRBD1. The CDR3 DNA follows: TGTGCCACCATGCCACGGGACAGGGGGTCCGATACGCAGTATTTT. Encoded protein: CATMPRDRGSDTQYF.